This T cell receptor (beta chain) stems from a study of vaccination and CD4 T cells after COVID-19. Study at large: A positive SARS-CoV-2 nasal swab PCR result was recorded for each convalescent patient; roughly ten were mild and one severe.

Sample treatment: roughly 11-day PBMC culture with coronavirus spike peptide pools or control peptides (ViraFEST assay). On day 3 and again on day 7, fresh IL-2 medium was used to replace half the medium. In germline, CDR1 is LNHDA, CDR2 SQIVND (reference sequence). The CDR3 is 12 residues long. Trimming removed 3 bases from V and 4 bases from J, with 3 bases in between. With respect to this clonotype: What it recognizes is unknown.

Researchers used the Oncomine TCR Beta short-read assay to sequence DNA from cultured CD4+ T cells. In TCRdb, the PCR reads were re-called with MiXCR into one record per CDR3 protein. The sample includes some 12,000 distinct CDR3 sequences, around 61% seen only once; the top ten take 7.1%. V usage is TRBV19 and J usage is TRBJ2-2; D is uncertain. The sequenced sample was CD4+ T cells from blood, cultured in vitro, obtained before SARS-CoV-2 vaccination. The TCR comes from a human donor who had recovered from COVID-19. This chain's CDR3 is CASSMTTGELFF. DNA of the CDR3: TGTGCCAGTAGTATGACCACCGGGGAGCTGTTTTTT.